The 21 T cell receptor beta chains below all came from one sample that was sequenced in a study of blood T cell repertoires in COVID-19. Generated by immunoSEQ multiplex PCR, the TCRdb table keeps only in-frame clones and is missing some. This sample has some 360,000 clones, with approximately 87% found just once. The material sequenced was peripheral blood. Receptors were obtained from a woman aged 55-70 years with COVID-19, enrolled during active disease.

A remark on this clone: Compared with germline, one end of the junction differs, possibly owing to a read error. The CDR3 sequence: CASSSGQNTGELFF. The DNA of the CDR3 is TGTGCTAGCAGCTCGGGACAGAACACCGGGGAGCTGTTTTTT. The chain carries TRBV7-7 and TRBJ2-2; D is perhaps TRBD1 (6 bases). The CDR3 is 14 residues long. Germline CDR1 is SSHAT and CDR2 is FNYEAQ (reference sequence).

V gene TRBV16 combines with J gene TRBJ2-1, with D perhaps TRBD1 (5 bases). Per germline, CDR1 KGHSY and CDR2 FQNENV. CDR3 length: 15 amino acids. Deletions cut 2 bases from V and 8 bases from J, with 16 bases between. The CDR3 nucleotides read TGTGCCAGCAGCCAAAAATTGCAGGGTCAGGATGAGCAGTTCTTC. It translates to CASSQKLQGQDEQFF. Looking up the rest from reference TRBV16 and TRBJ2-1 gives the full variable domain: GEEVAQTPKHLVRGEGQKAKLYCAPIKGHSYVFWYQQVLKNEFKFLISFQNENVFDETGMPKERFSAKCLPNSPCSLEIQATKLEDSAVYFCASSQKLQGQDEQFFGPGTRLTVL.

The chain combines TRBV5-1 with TRBJ1-4; the D gene is possibly TRBD1 (6 bases). Between the trimmed V and J ends, which lost 0 bases and 11 bases, there was a span of 17 bases. This CDR3 has 15 residues. CDR1 and CDR2 (germline): SGHRS, YFSETQ. DNA for the CDR3: TGCGCCAGCAGCTTGGCGTCCAGGGACATGAAGAAACTGTTTTTT. This encodes CASSLASRDMKKLFF. The entire variable domain, with the rest obtained from reference TRBV5-1 and TRBJ1-4, is as follows: KAGVTQTPRYLIKTRGQQVTLSCSPISGHRSVSWYQQTPGQGLQFLFEYFSETQRNKGNFPGRFSGRQFSNSRSEMNVSTLELGDSALYLCASSLASRDMKKLFFGSGTQLSVL.

This chain connects TRBV9 to TRBJ2-5; D is unresolved. The V end lost 3 bases, the J end lost 4 bases, and 22 bases lay between the germline ends. CDR1 is SGDLS and CDR2 is YYNGEE in the germline V gene. The CDR3 covers 17 residues. CDR3 region: CASSGRMGPNLGETQYF. CDR3 coding DNA: TGTGCCAGCAGCGGACGGATGGGCCCGAACTTGGGAGAGACCCAGTACTTC.

The chain has TRBV29-1 and TRBJ1-5; D might be TRBD1 (5 bases). Germline lookup yields CDR1 SQVTM and CDR2 ANQGSEA. The CDR3 is 15 amino acids. Trimming took off 6 bases at V and 0 bases at J, with 15 bases between the two ends. The CDR3 region is CSVTGLRGSNQPQHF. The DNA for the CDR3 is TGCAGCGTGACTGGTTTAAGGGGTAGCAATCAGCCCCAGCATTTT.

The J gene is TRBJ1-6, the V gene TRBV2; D ambiguous. Germline values: CDR1 SNHLY, CDR2 FYNNEI. With 2 bases removed from V and 10 bases from J, the gap between germline ends came to 12 bases. This CDR3 contains 14 residues. The CDR3 DNA sequence: TGTGCCAGCAGTGAATCATTGCTTCGGTCACCCCTCCACTTT. Encoded protein: CASSESLLRSPLHF. Filled out from reference TRBV2 and TRBJ1-6, the complete variable domain reads EPEVTQTPSHQVTQMGQEVILRCVPISNHLYFYWYRQILGQKVEFLVSFYNNEISEKSEIFDDQFSVERPDGSNFTLKIRSTKLEDSAMYFCASSESLLRSPLHFGNGTRLTVT.

The chain employs TRBV24-1 and TRBJ2-5; TRBD1 agrees at 7 bases. V lost 6 bases, J lost 1 base, and 1 base stayed unmatched. Germline CDR1 KGHDR, CDR2 SFDVKD. This CDR3 is 13 amino acids long. CDR3 protein: CATSSGGQETQYF. The CDR3, as DNA: TGTGCCACCAGTTCAGGGGGCCAAGAGACCCAGTACTTC.

In nucleotides, the CDR3 is TGTGCCAGCAGCGGGTTGGAGGGGCTTCAAGAGACCCAGTACTTC. Translated, it gives CASSGLEGLQETQYF. V is TRBV11-2 and J is TRBJ2-5; tentative D call: TRBD2 (6 bases). Germline CDR1 reads SGHAT; CDR2 reads FQNNGV. V lost 5 bases to trimming and J lost 2 bases, with 15 bases between them. The CDR3 extends over 15 amino acids.

J is TRBJ1-2 and V is TRBV2, with 8 positions matching TRBD1. CDR1 is SNHLY, CDR2 FYNNEI, per germline. The CDR3 extends over 14 amino acids. Losses at the gene ends were 8 bases for V and 9 bases for J; bases not matched to a gene: 14. Written as DNA, the CDR3 is TGTGCCAGCTTCAGGGGTGCAGGGGGCGCTAGCTACACCTTC. Encoded protein: CASFRGAGGASYTF. Full variable domain (rest looked up from reference TRBV2 and TRBJ1-2): EPEVTQTPSHQVTQMGQEVILRCVPISNHLYFYWYRQILGQKVEFLVSFYNNEISEKSEIFDDQFSVERPDGSNFTLKIRSTKLEDSAMYFCASFRGAGGASYTFGSGTRLTVV.

The CDR3 protein is CASSRDGQGDYGYTF. As DNA, the CDR3 is TGCGCCAGCAGCCGGGACGGACAGGGTGACTATGGCTACACCTTC. The genes are TRBV4-1 and TRBJ1-2; TRBD1 matches at 8 bases. This CDR3 is built from 15 residues. The germline V gene encodes CDR1 MGHRA and CDR2 YSYEKL. The junction had 7 bases not matched to a gene; V was cut back by 4 bases and J by 3 bases.

The J gene is TRBJ1-2, the V gene TRBV6-1; 7 positions match TRBD1. Germline V lookup: CDR1 MNHNS, CDR2 SASEGT. CDR3 size: 14 residues. V gave up 0 bases and J gave up 6 bases; unmatched junction bases: 4. This CDR3 is CASSEARGLDGYTF. CDR3 nucleotides: TGTGCCAGCAGTGAAGCTAGGGGGCTAGATGGCTACACCTTC.

The chain has TRBV19 and TRBJ2-7; D is possibly TRBD2 (5 bases). Deletions cut 2 bases from V and 5 bases from J, with 13 bases between. Germline loops: CDR1 LNHDA, CDR2 SQIVND (reference sequence). The CDR3 runs 14 residues. CDR3: CASSITRGSDEQYF. Written as DNA, the CDR3 is TGTGCCAGTAGTATAACTCGGGGTTCCGACGAGCAGTACTTC.

The chain has TRBV5-1 and TRBJ1-4; D call uncertain. The CDR3 length is 17 residues. The germline gives CDR1 SGHRS, CDR2 YFSETQ. Trimming pared 5 bases from V and 0 bases from J, leaving 17 bases between. The CDR3 sequence: CASSPGVVRATNEKLFF. CDR3 bases: TGCGCCAGCAGTCCGGGTGTCGTCCGGGCAACTAATGAAAAACTGTTTTTT. Together with reference TRBV5-1 and TRBJ1-4, the CDR3 gives the full variable domain: KAGVTQTPRYLIKTRGQQVTLSCSPISGHRSVSWYQQTPGQGLQFLFEYFSETQRNKGNFPGRFSGRQFSNSRSEMNVSTLELGDSALYLCASSPGVVRATNEKLFFGSGTQLSVL.

This clone appeared a single time. V usage is TRBV28 and J usage is TRBJ1-2, with D possibly matching TRBD1 (5 bases). The CDR3 is 16 amino acids. Trimming took off 3 bases at V and 7 bases at J, with 21 bases between the two ends. The V gene's germline CDR1 is MDHEN and CDR2 SYDVKM. The CDR3 is CASSFIISGNSGGYTF. The CDR3 nucleotides are TGTGCCAGCAGTTTCATCATTTCAGGGAATTCGGGTGGCTACACCTTC.

The V and J genes are TRBV24-1 and TRBJ1-2, with D possibly being TRBD1 (5 bases). The CDR3 loop spans 15 amino acids. V was cut by 3 bases and J by 0 bases, with 10 bases left in between. CDR1 and CDR2 (germline): KGHDR, SFDVKD. The CDR3 nucleotides read TGTGCCACCAGTGATCCAGGGACTTCTAACTATGGCTACACCTTC. Its protein product is CATSDPGTSNYGYTF.

This CDR3 is CASSFWSGGGEGDTQYF. CDR3 coding DNA: TGTGCCAGCAGTTTTTGGTCGGGGGGGGGAGAAGGAGATACGCAGTATTTT. This rearrangement joins TRBV6-2 or TRBV6-3 to TRBJ2-3, with TRBD2 identical over 8 bases. The germline CDR1 and CDR2 sequences are MNHEY and SVGEGT. This CDR3 region has 17 residues. The junction had 14 bases not matched to a gene; V was cut back by 4 bases and J by 5 bases.

In DNA form, the CDR3 reads TGTGCCAGCAGTTTATCGGCACTAGCATTGCGATACAATGAGCAGTTCTTC. Translation: CASSLSALALRYNEQFF. The V call is TRBV27, the J call TRBJ2-1, with a tentative D call TRBD2 (6 bases). Germline V gene sequence: CDR1 MNHEY, CDR2 SMNVEV (reference sequence). The ends were cut back, 0 bases at V and 4 bases at J, with 16 bases in the middle. This CDR3 is 17 amino acids long.

With respect to this clone: The sample has other DNA sequences that encode this CDR3 too. The genes are TRBV5-1 and TRBJ1-3; D remains unclear. This CDR3 has 15 residues. Trimming took 0 bases from V and 4 from J, leaving 11 bases between them. CDR1 and CDR2 from the germline V gene are SGHRS and YFSETQ. The CDR3, as DNA: TGCGCCAGCAGCTTGGAAGGGAGCTCCGGAAACACCATATATTTT. Encoded protein: CASSLEGSSGNTIYF. Full variable domain (outside the CDR3, taken from reference TRBV5-1 and TRBJ1-3): KAGVTQTPRYLIKTRGQQVTLSCSPISGHRSVSWYQQTPGQGLQFLFEYFSETQRNKGNFPGRFSGRQFSNSRSEMNVSTLELGDSALYLCASSLEGSSGNTIYFGEGSWLTVV.

J is TRBJ2-7 and V is TRBV7-8, with TRBD1 matching 12 bases. The ends lost 0 bases at V and 12 bases at J; junction bases unmatched: 3. Per germline, CDR1 SGHVS and CDR2 FQNEAQ. There are 13 residues in the CDR3. The CDR3 nucleotides are TGTGCCAGCAGCTTAGCCCCGGGACAGGGGGCGTACTTC. Its translation: CASSLAPGQGAYF.

The V call is TRBV12-3 or TRBV12-4, the J call TRBJ1-2; no definite D call. The germline V and J ends were trimmed by 3 bases and 3 bases, with 2 bases remaining between them. The CDR3 is 11 residues long. The CDR3, as DNA: TGTGCCAGCAGTTTCGACTATGGCTACACCTTC. Protein sequence: CASSFDYGYTF.

This rearrangement joins TRBV5-1 to TRBJ2-7; 9 bases agree with TRBD1. V lost 4 bases, J lost 3 bases, and 8 bases stayed unmatched. CDR3 length: 15 amino acids. Germline values: CDR1 SGHRS, CDR2 YFSETQ. CDR3 coding DNA: TGCGCCAGCAGCGCCGGACAGGGGTGGCTCTACGAGCAGTACTTC. This encodes CASSAGQGWLYEQYF.